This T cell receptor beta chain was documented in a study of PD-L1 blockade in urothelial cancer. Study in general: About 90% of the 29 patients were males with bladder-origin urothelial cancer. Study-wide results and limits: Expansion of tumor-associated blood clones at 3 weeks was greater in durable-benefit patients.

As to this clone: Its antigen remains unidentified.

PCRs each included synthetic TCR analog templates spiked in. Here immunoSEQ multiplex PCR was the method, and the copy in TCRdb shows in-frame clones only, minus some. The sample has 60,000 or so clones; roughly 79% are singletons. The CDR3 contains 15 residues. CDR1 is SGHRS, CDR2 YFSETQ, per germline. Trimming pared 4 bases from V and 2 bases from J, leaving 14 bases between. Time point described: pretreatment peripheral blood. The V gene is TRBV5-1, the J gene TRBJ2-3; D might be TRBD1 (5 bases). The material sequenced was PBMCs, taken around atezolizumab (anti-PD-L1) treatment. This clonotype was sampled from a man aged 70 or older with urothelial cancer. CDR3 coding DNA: TGCGCCAGCAGCCCAGATGTGGGGCACACAGATACGCAGTATTTT. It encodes CASSPDVGHTDTQYF.